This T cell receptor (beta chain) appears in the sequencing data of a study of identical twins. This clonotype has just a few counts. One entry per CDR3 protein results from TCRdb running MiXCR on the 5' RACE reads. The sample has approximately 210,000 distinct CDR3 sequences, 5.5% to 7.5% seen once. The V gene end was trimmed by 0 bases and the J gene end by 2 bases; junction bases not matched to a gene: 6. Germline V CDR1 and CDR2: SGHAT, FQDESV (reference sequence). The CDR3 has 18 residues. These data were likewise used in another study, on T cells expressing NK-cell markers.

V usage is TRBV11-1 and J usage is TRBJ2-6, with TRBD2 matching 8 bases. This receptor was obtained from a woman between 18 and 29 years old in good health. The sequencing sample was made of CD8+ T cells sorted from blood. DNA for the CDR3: TGTGCCAGCAGCTTAGCCCGGGAGGGGTGGCCTGGGGCCAACGTCCTGACTTTC. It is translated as CASSLAREGWPGANVLTF.